The 20 T cell receptor beta chains presented below share a single source sample, sequenced in a study of blood T cell repertoires in COVID-19. Method: immunoSEQ multiplex PCR; TCRdb's copy keeps in-frame clones and lacks some. The data show around 140,000 clones, with about 89% seen just once and 2.5% to 3% held by the top ten. The specimen sequenced was peripheral blood. The receptors originated from a man between 60 and 75 years old with active or convalescent COVID-19.

The rearrangement links TRBV7-9 to TRBJ2-7, with TRBD2 identical over 9 bases. This CDR3 spans 15 amino acids. Germline V CDR1 and CDR2: SEHNR, FQNEAQ (reference sequence). The V gene end was trimmed by 4 bases and the J gene end by 3 bases; junction bases not matched to a gene: 7. CDR3 sequence reads: CASSSVALAGYEQYF. DNA for the CDR3: TGTGCCAGCAGCTCTGTCGCACTAGCGGGCTACGAGCAGTACTTC.

V is TRBV2 and J is TRBJ1-2, with D possibly TRBD1 on 6 matching bases. Trimming removed 6 bases from V and 8 bases from J, with 25 bases in between. This CDR3 has 16 residues. Germline assignment: CDR1 SNHLY and CDR2 FYNNEI. As DNA, the CDR3 is TGTGCCAGCAGGAGGGATGGACAGACTAAGACGGGCGGCTACACCTTC. This sequence encodes CASRRDGQTKTGGYTF. The whole variable domain, filled in from reference TRBV2 and TRBJ1-2, reads EPEVTQTPSHQVTQMGQEVILRCVPISNHLYFYWYRQILGQKVEFLVSFYNNEISEKSEIFDDQFSVERPDGSNFTLKIRSTKLEDSAMYFCASRRDGQTKTGGYTFGSGTRLTVV.

This rearrangement joins TRBV11-2 to TRBJ2-5, with 10 bases fitting TRBD1. V lost 5 bases and J lost 4; bases outside the gene matches: 10. Germline V lookup: CDR1 SGHAT, CDR2 FQNNGV. The CDR3 has 16 amino acids. This chain's CDR3 is CASSPPDRGWRETQYF. For the CDR3, the DNA is TGTGCCAGCAGCCCCCCGGACAGGGGGTGGAGAGAGACCCAGTACTTC.

The chain recombines TRBV4-2 with TRBJ2-5; possible D gene TRBD2, 5 bases. The germline CDR1 and CDR2 sequences are LGHNA and YNFKEQ. The CDR3 totals 16 residues. The V end was cut by 0 bases, the J end by 2 bases, with 13 bases between. The CDR3 reads CASSQERAGPQETQYF. CDR3 DNA sequence: TGTGCCAGCAGCCAAGAGCGGGCGGGTCCTCAAGAGACCCAGTACTTC.

The chain joins TRBV7-3 to TRBJ2-3; the D is unclear. CDR3 length: 13 amino acids. Germline CDR1 SGHTA, CDR2 FQGTGA. V was pared by 5 bases and J by 1 base, with 7 bases between. The CDR3 coding sequence is TGTGCCAGCAGCCAAGGAGGCACAGATACGCAGTATTTT. This sequence encodes CASSQGGTDTQYF.

CDR3 protein: CASSSGQGRYGYTF. The CDR3 nucleotides are TGTGCCAGCAGCTCCGGACAGGGCCGCTATGGCTACACCTTC. The rearrangement joins TRBV7-2 to TRBJ1-2, with TRBD1 identical over 8 bases. V was pared by 4 bases and J by 4 bases, with 5 bases of the junction left unmatched. Germline CDR1 reads SGHTA; CDR2 reads FQGNSA. The CDR3 has 14 amino acids.

The rearrangement uses TRBV3-1 (or the pseudogene TRBV3-2) and TRBJ2-2, with D possibly TRBD2 on 6 matching bases. In germline, CDR1 is LGHDT, CDR2 YNNKEL (reference sequence). V gave up 1 base and J gave up 3 bases, with 9 bases separating them. The CDR3 is 15 amino acids. CDR3: CASSQGGEDTGELFF. In DNA, the CDR3 is TGTGCCAGCAGCCAAGGAGGGGAGGACACCGGGGAGCTGTTTTTT.

The CDR3 protein is CASSPPDRVNYGYTF. The CDR3 region has the DNA TGTGCCAGCAGCCCACCCGACAGGGTGAACTATGGCTACACCTTC. The rearrangement joins TRBV5-6 to TRBJ1-2, with 7 nucleotides matching TRBD1. The V and J ends lost 4 bases and 2 bases, in that order; junction bases with no gene match: 8. The V gene's germline CDR1 is SGHDT and CDR2 YYEEEE. The CDR3 covers 15 residues.

The rearrangement joins TRBV14 to TRBJ2-3, with a tentative D call TRBD1 (6 bases). V shed 3 bases and J shed 2 bases, with 12 bases lying between them. The CDR3 covers 15 residues. Germline V gene lookup returns CDR1 SGHDN and CDR2 FVKESK. In nucleotides, the CDR3 is TGTGCCAGCAGCCACGGACAGTACTACACAGATACGCAGTATTTT. As protein: CASSHGQYYTDTQYF.

The chain combines TRBV2 with TRBJ2-7; 8 positions match TRBD2. The germline V gene has CDR1 SNHLY and CDR2 FYNNEI. V lost 2 bases, J lost 3 bases, and 9 bases stayed unmatched. This CDR3 region has 16 residues. CDR3 bases: TGTGCCAGCAGTGAAAGTTTGGGTCGGGGGGGCTACGAGCAGTACTTC. It is translated as CASSESLGRGGYEQYF.

The rearrangement links TRBV15 to TRBJ1-6; D gene unclear. The CDR3 extends over 16 amino acids. Trimming took 5 bases from V and 1 from J, leaving 12 bases between them. The germline gives CDR1 LNHNV, CDR2 YYDKDF (reference sequence). CDR3 coding DNA: TGTGCCACCAGCTCGAGAAGTGGTTCCTATAATTCACCCCTCCACTTT. This gives the protein CATSSRSGSYNSPLHF.

The chain combines TRBV5-1 with TRBJ2-3, with 9 bases that match TRBD2. Germline V lookup: CDR1 SGHRS, CDR2 YFSETQ. Germline trimming cut 5 bases from V and 2 bases from J; bases unmatched to any gene: 3. CDR3 length: 14 residues. CDR3 nucleotide sequence: TGCGCCAGCAGTAGCGGGAGCTTCACAGATACGCAGTATTTT. This sequence encodes CASSSGSFTDTQYF.

This clone showed up just once. Different DNA sequences within this sample yield the same CDR3. This sequence joins TRBV6-5 and TRBJ1-2; tentative D call: TRBD1 (6 bases). The CDR3 extends over 13 amino acids. The germline V gene has CDR1 MNHEY and CDR2 SVGAGI. With 6 bases removed from V and 2 bases from J, the gap between germline ends came to 10 bases. Here the CDR3 DNA reads TGTGCCAGCAGCCCCAGGGGAAACTATGGCTACACCTTC. Its protein product is CASSPRGNYGYTF.

The V call is TRBV18, the J call TRBJ1-6, with 10 bases matching TRBD1. The CDR3 contains 15 residues. Germline lookup yields CDR1 KGHSH and CDR2 LQKENI. Unmatched junction bases numbered 3, after V lost 2 bases and J lost 8 bases. CDR3 amino acids: CASSPGGQGYSPLHF. The CDR3 bases are TGTGCCAGCTCACCAGGGGGACAGGGGTATTCACCCCTCCACTTT.

Regarding this clone: No conserved phenylalanine or tryptophan is present at the end of the CDR3, so a read error is the likely explanation. It is unclear where the CDR3 begins or ends on the DNA, so no DNA is shown, and the CDR3 is as TCRdb lists it. The genes are TRBV5-8 and TRBJ1-2. Germline V gives CDR1 SGHTS, CDR2 YDEGEE. The CDR3 spans 15 amino acids, including both terminal residues. This CDR3 is CASSARRGAQSPRNY.

The chain links TRBV28 to TRBJ2-1, with TRBD2 matching over 14 bases. Germline CDR1 and CDR2: MDHEN and SYDVKM. The length of the CDR3 is 17 residues. V was clipped by 2 bases and J by 7 bases; unmatched bases: 7. CDR3 in amino acids: CASSLPGTSGRRNEQFF. The DNA of the CDR3 is TGTGCCAGCAGTTTACCAGGGACTAGCGGGAGACGGAATGAGCAGTTCTTC.

CDR3 loop: CASSLGTYQETQYF. The CDR3 DNA reads TGTGCCAGCAGCCTCGGGACTTACCAAGAGACCCAGTACTTC. The chain couples TRBV9 to TRBJ2-5; possible D gene TRBD2, 6 bases. Trimming took off 4 bases at V and 0 bases at J, with 10 bases between the two ends. The CDR3 totals 14 residues. Germline assignment: CDR1 SGDLS and CDR2 YYNGEE.

This chain uses TRBV3-1 (or the pseudogene TRBV3-2) with TRBJ1-2, with D unresolved. V lost 4 bases and J 4 bases, leaving 10 bases between the germline ends. The CDR3 is made up of 13 amino acids. Germline V gene lookup returns CDR1 LGHDT and CDR2 YNNKEL (reference sequence). The CDR3 spells CASSPNGVYGYTF. The CDR3 DNA reads as TGTGCCAGCAGCCCGAACGGGGTCTATGGCTACACCTTC.

This rearrangement joins TRBV19 to TRBJ2-2, with 7 positions matching TRBD2. Germline V gives CDR1 LNHDA, CDR2 SQIVND (reference sequence). The CDR3 loop spans 14 amino acids. With V trimmed by 11 bases and J by 2 bases, 8 bases remained unmatched. The CDR3 region is CAGSGAHNTGELFF. Written as DNA, the CDR3 is TGTGCCGGAAGCGGGGCACACAACACCGGGGAGCTGTTTTTT. The full variable domain, rest sourced from reference TRBV19 and TRBJ2-2, is DGGITQSPKYLFRKEGQNVTLSCEQNLNHDAMYWYRQDPGQGLRLIYYSQIVNDFQKGDIAEGYSVSREKKESFPLTVTSAQKNPTAFYLCAGSGAHNTGELFFGEGSRLTVL.

The rearrangement links TRBV3-1 (or the pseudogene TRBV3-2) to TRBJ2-7; 10 positions agree with TRBD1. Per germline, CDR1 LGHDT and CDR2 YNNKEL (reference sequence). Trimming took 2 bases from V and 8 from J; bases not matched to a gene: 6. CDR3 length equals 14 residues. CDR3 nucleotides: TGTGCCAGCAGCCAAAAGGGACAGGGGTCCCAGCAGTACTTC. Translated, it gives CASSQKGQGSQQYF.